The 13 T cell receptor beta chains presented below share a single source sample, sequenced in a study of metastatic and nonmetastatic thyroid tumors. Patients were all untreated before their thyroid surgery. TCRdb reprocessed the PCR reads via MiXCR. The sample has around 40,000 clones, approximately 18% seen once. What was sequenced was blood. These receptors were taken from a male donor with papillary thyroid cancer or a benign thyroid nodule (not recorded which). Some clones in this sample may be carry-over from other donors' samples.

The rearrangement joins TRBV29-1 to TRBJ1-3; D is uncertain. This CDR3 region has 14 residues. In germline, CDR1 is SQVTM, CDR2 ANQGSEA. With 6 bases removed from V and 1 base from J, the gap between germline ends came to 13 bases. Written as DNA, the CDR3 is TGCAGCGTGGCAGTCGTAAAGTCTGGAAACACCATATATTTT. It specifies CSVAVVKSGNTIYF.

This clone was counted between two and nine times. One junction end disagrees with the germline gene, perhaps due to a read error. The chain joins TRBV6-2 or TRBV6-3 to TRBJ2-6, with 7 bases that match TRBD1. CDR1 is MNHEY, CDR2 SVGEGT, per germline. The CDR3 is 15 residues long. The CDR3 here is CASSYGTAVANVLTF. CDR3 DNA: TGTGCCAGCAGTTACGGGACAGCTGTGGCCAACGTCCTTACTTTC.

This clone is medium-sized (0.01 to 0.1%) by share. V usage is TRBV6-1 and J usage is TRBJ2-3, with D perhaps matching TRBD2 (7 bases). Trimming left V 3 bases short and J 2 bases short, with 12 bases between. The germline gives CDR1 MNHNS, CDR2 SASEGT. This CDR3 region has 15 residues. CDR3 DNA sequence: TGTGCCAGCAGTGAGGAGGGGGGGAACACAGATACGCAGTATTTT. Amino acid sequence: CASSEEGGNTDTQYF.

This clone was picked up many times. This sequence joins TRBV19 and TRBJ2-2; TRBD1 matches at 8 bases. V lost 6 bases to trimming and J lost 5 bases; unmatched junction nucleotides: 5. This CDR3 has 14 residues. CDR1 LNHDA and CDR2 SQIVND come from the germline V gene (reference sequence). DNA of the CDR3: TGTGCCAGTAGGCCGGGACAGGAGACCGGGGAGCTGTTTTTT. Translation: CASRPGQETGELFF.

This clone was observed at least ten times. This sequence joins TRBV2 and TRBJ2-7; possibly TRBD2 for D (6 bases). Trimming removed 6 bases from V and 3 bases from J, with 12 bases in between. From germline, CDR1 is SNHLY and CDR2 FYNNEI. The CDR3 is 13 residues long. Here the CDR3 reads CASSPRDFYEQYF. CDR3 sequence (DNA): TGTGCCAGCAGCCCCCGGGACTTCTACGAGCAGTACTTC.

This clone has ten or more counts. V is TRBV30 and J is TRBJ1-3; weak D call: TRBD1 (5 bases). The V gene's germline CDR1 is GTSNPN and CDR2 SVGIG (reference sequence). The CDR3 sequence is 15 residues long. As DNA, the CDR3 is TGTACCTCCACACCCGGGACGGGATATGGAAACACCATATATTTT. Translated: CTSTPGTGYGNTIYF.

This clone was seen repeatedly, ten times or more. The chain links TRBV4-1 to TRBJ2-3, with TRBD2 matching over 9 bases. The CDR3 totals 17 residues. With V trimmed by 3 bases and J by 4 bases, 11 bases remained unmatched. Germline V gene sequence: CDR1 MGHRA, CDR2 YSYEKL. The CDR3 spells CASSQVAGAVRADTQYF. The CDR3 region has the DNA TGCGCCAGCAGCCAGGTAGCGGGAGCGGTTAGGGCAGATACGCAGTATTTT.

The sample holds many counts of this clone. The chain employs TRBV12-5 and TRBJ1-6; no reliable D call. The CDR3 is 11 residues long. Germline lookup yields CDR1 LGHNT and CDR2 FRNRAP. V shed 0 bases and J shed 14 bases, with 5 bases lying between them. CDR3 sequence reads: CASGLVGALHF. DNA of the CDR3: TGTGCTAGTGGTTTGGTCGGGGCCCTCCACTTT.

The CDR3 nucleotides read TGTGCCAGCAGTTACCTTCAGGGGGTCTACGAGCAGTACTTC. This codes for CASSYLQGVYEQYF. The V call is TRBV6-2 or TRBV6-3, the J call TRBJ2-7, with 7 bases lining up with TRBD1. Germline V gene lookup returns CDR1 MNHEY and CDR2 SVGEGT. Losses at the gene ends were 2 bases for V and 3 bases for J; bases not matched to a gene: 4. This CDR3 contains 14 residues.

This clone came up many times. The chain recombines TRBV6-4 with TRBJ2-1, with 7 bases identical to TRBD2. Unmatched junction bases numbered 6, after V lost 2 bases and J lost 11 bases. Germline loops: CDR1 MRHNA, CDR2 SNTAGT. The CDR3 is 13 residues long. CDR3 DNA sequence: TGTGCCAGCAGTGACCAAGTAGCGGGTAAGCAGTTCTTC. The encoded protein is CASSDQVAGKQFF.

The chain employs TRBV18 and TRBJ2-7, with 11 positions matching TRBD2. CDR3 length equals 17 residues. Germline lookup yields CDR1 KGHSH and CDR2 LQKENI. V gave up 1 base and J gave up 3 bases; unmatched junction bases: 8. The CDR3 here is CASSPQTGTSGFYEQYF. The CDR3 DNA sequence: TGTGCCAGCTCACCACAAACCGGGACTAGCGGATTCTACGAGCAGTACTTC. The full variable domain, rest sourced from reference TRBV18 and TRBJ2-7, is NAGVMQNPRHLVRRRGQEARLRCSPMKGHSHVYWYRQLPEEGLKFMVYLQKENIIDESGMPKERFSAEFPKEGPSILRIQQVVRGDSAAYFCASSPQTGTSGFYEQYFGPGTRLTVT.

This clone came up many times. One base away lies a much larger clone, so this may be a sequencing read error. The rearrangement links TRBV7-9 to TRBJ2-3, with D tentatively TRBD1 (5 bases). The V gene's germline CDR1 is SEHNR and CDR2 FQNEAQ (reference sequence). Trimming took 5 bases from V and 0 from J, leaving 9 bases between them. The CDR3 length is 14 residues. The chain's CDR3 is CASSPGASTDTQYF. In nucleotides, the CDR3 is TGTGCCAGCAGCCCTGGGGCTAGCACAGATACGCAGTATTTT.

This clone was counted only a few times. The rearrangement joins TRBV19 to TRBJ2-1; TRBD1 is a possible D gene (5 bases). The V gene lost 4 bases and the J gene lost 9 bases, with 19 bases spanning the gap. Germline CDR1 LNHDA, CDR2 SQIVND (reference sequence). The CDR3 is made up of 15 amino acids. CDR3 region: CASSTGHGALGEQFF. DNA for the CDR3: TGTGCCAGTAGTACCGGACATGGGGCGCTCGGTGAGCAGTTCTTC.